The 11 T cell receptor beta chains given below trace back to one sample, sequenced in a study of shared clonotypes between healthy human individuals. Clones were read by immunoSEQ multiplex PCR, and TCRdb kept only the in-frame ones, dropping some. The sample shows millions of clones, about 95% of them seen only once. Terminally differentiated effector memory CD45RA+ cells were excluded by CCR7 positive selection of CD45RO-negative cells. Sequencing input: naive CD8+ T cells sorted from blood. The receptors come from a man between 18 and 29 years old in good health.

The gene calls are TRBV7-9 and TRBJ1-2, with D possibly matching TRBD1 (5 bases). In germline, CDR1 is SEHNR, CDR2 FQNEAQ (reference sequence). This CDR3 region has 15 residues. The germline V and J ends were trimmed by 5 bases and 5 bases, with 18 bases remaining between them. The CDR3 DNA follows: TGTGCCAGCAGCCCCGACTGGGGGGACTTATATGGCTACACCTTC. Translating it yields CASSPDWGDLYGYTF. The full variable domain, rest sourced from reference TRBV7-9 and TRBJ1-2, is DTGVSQNPRHKITKRGQNVTFRCDPISEHNRLYWYRQTLGQGPEFLTYFQNEAQLEKSRLLSDRFSAERPKGSFSTLEIQRTEQGDSAMYLCASSPDWGDLYGYTFGSGTRLTVV.

This chain connects TRBV13 to TRBJ2-5; D perhaps matches TRBD1 (5 bases). V dropped 0 bases and J dropped 5 bases, with 7 bases sitting between them. Germline values: CDR1 PRHDT, CDR2 FYEKMQ (reference sequence). This CDR3 spans 13 amino acids. The CDR3 here is CASSLGRDETQYF. In DNA form, the CDR3 reads TGTGCCAGCAGCTTAGGCAGGGATGAGACCCAGTACTTC.

The chain is built from TRBV5-1 and TRBJ2-7; no definite D call. The CDR3 is 14 amino acids. Germline V gene lookup returns CDR1 SGHRS and CDR2 YFSETQ. V lost 0 bases, J lost 4 bases, and 11 bases lay in between. The CDR3 spells CASSLVAAGYEQYF. CDR3 DNA: TGCGCCAGCAGCTTGGTGGCAGCTGGATACGAGCAGTACTTC.

The CDR3 sequence: CATSRPFEVYTEAFF. In DNA, the CDR3 is TGTGCCACCAGCAGGCCCTTCGAGGTTTACACTGAAGCTTTCTTT. This chain connects TRBV15 to TRBJ1-1; D uncertain. The V end was cut by 3 bases, the J end by 3 bases, with 14 bases between. Germline lookup yields CDR1 LNHNV and CDR2 YYDKDF (reference sequence). The CDR3 runs to 15 residues.

The CDR3 is CASSPEARLYNEQFF. The CDR3 DNA reads TGTGCCAGCAGCCCGGAGGCTAGGCTCTACAATGAGCAGTTCTTC. The rearrangement joins TRBV7-6 to TRBJ2-1; D is perhaps TRBD2 (5 bases). Trimming cost V 5 bases and J 3 bases, with 14 bases left between them. The V gene's germline CDR1 is SGHVS and CDR2 FNYEAQ. This CDR3 is built from 15 residues.

A note on this clone: This clone may be a read error of a much larger clone one base away. This chain uses TRBV7-6 with TRBJ2-1; 10 positions match TRBD1. J gave up 2 bases and V 4 bases, and 2 bases lay outside the gene matches. The CDR3 contains 15 residues. Germline V gene data show CDR1 as SGHVS and CDR2 as FNYEAQ. CDR3 nucleotides: TGTGCCAGCAGCTCCGGGACAGGGGCCTACAATGAGCAGTTCTTC. Its protein is CASSSGTGAYNEQFF.

The J gene is TRBJ2-7, the V gene TRBV27; 9 bases line up with TRBD2. Germline loops: CDR1 MNHEY, CDR2 SMNVEV (reference sequence). The CDR3 is made up of 14 amino acids. J gave up 5 bases and V 2 bases, and 4 bases lay outside the gene matches. CDR3 in amino acids: CASSLRLAGNEQYF. The CDR3, as DNA: TGTGCCAGCAGTTTACGGCTAGCGGGAAACGAGCAGTACTTC.

The V gene is TRBV14, the J gene TRBJ1-4; possibly TRBD1 for D (6 bases). Germline V gene data show CDR1 as SGHDN and CDR2 as FVKESK. CDR3 length: 16 residues. Trimming took 0 bases from V and 5 from J, leaving 13 bases between them. CDR3 coding DNA: TGTGCCAGCAGCCAAGATGTCGGCAGGGGAAATGAAAAACTGTTTTTT. This gives the protein CASSQDVGRGNEKLFF.

This clone has just a few counts. This chain links TRBV4-1 with TRBJ2-2; no clear D gene. Germline loops: CDR1 MGHRA, CDR2 YSYEKL. Between the trimmed V and J ends, which lost 5 bases and 6 bases, there was a span of 19 bases. The CDR3 spans 16 residues. CDR3: CASSDRSGDLAGELFF. The CDR3, as DNA: TGCGCCAGCAGCGATAGATCCGGAGATTTGGCCGGGGAGCTGTTTTTT.

This chain connects TRBV5-6 to TRBJ2-2, with TRBD2 identical over 9 bases. From germline, CDR1 is SGHDT and CDR2 YYEEEE. The CDR3 loop spans 16 amino acids. J was trimmed by 5 bases and V by 4 bases; bases with no gene match: 9. For the CDR3, the DNA is TGTGCCAGCAGCACCATGACTAGCGGAGCTACCGGGGAGCTGTTTTTT. This encodes CASSTMTSGATGELFF.

This clone appeared a single time. The CDR3 here is CASSLFGNTIYF. The DNA of the CDR3 is TGTGCCAGCAGCTTATTCGGAAACACCATATATTTT. The chain is built from TRBV7-8 and TRBJ1-3; no firm D call. CDR1 is SGHVS, CDR2 FQNEAQ, per germline. Trimming removed 2 bases at V and 4 bases at J, with 3 bases between. CDR3 length equals 12 residues.